The 22 T cell receptor beta chains below were found in one sample sequenced in a study of T cell responses to AZD1222 COVID-19 vaccine. TCRdb keeps only in-frame clones here, not all; method: immunoSEQ multiplex PCR. The profile shows about 150,000 clones, 91% of them singletons. The sequenced sample was peripheral blood, obtained on day 0 of AZD1222 vaccination. All receptors derive from an adult in good health.

The chain links TRBV12-3 or TRBV12-4 to TRBJ2-5; D gene unclear. Deletions cut 10 bases from V and 4 bases from J, with 13 bases between. The CDR3 covers 12 residues. CDR3 DNA: TGTGCCAACCCCGAGAGAACAGAGACCCAGTACTTC. It translates to CANPERTETQYF.

This chain uses TRBV15 with TRBJ1-3, with D hard to call. Germline CDR1 is LNHNV and CDR2 is YYDKDF (reference sequence). V dropped 5 bases and J dropped 5 bases, with 10 bases sitting between them. The length of the CDR3 is 13 residues. The CDR3 DNA follows: TGTGCCACCAGCCTGACGGATCGAAACACCATATATTTT. The encoded protein is CATSLTDRNTIYF.

This clone has just a few counts. This sequence joins TRBV9 and TRBJ2-2, with TRBD2 matching 15 bases. Trimming took 4 bases from V and 2 from J; bases not matched to a gene: 3. CDR1 and CDR2 from the germline V gene are SGDLS and YYNGEE. The CDR3 has 17 residues. CDR3 amino acids: CASSLGLAGGNTGELFF. The CDR3, as DNA: TGTGCCAGCAGCTTGGGACTAGCGGGAGGAAACACCGGGGAGCTGTTTTTT.

The chain joins TRBV3-1 (or the pseudogene TRBV3-2) to TRBJ2-5; 9 positions match TRBD2. This CDR3 has 15 amino acids. Germline V gene lookup returns CDR1 LGHDT and CDR2 YNNKEL (reference sequence). Trimming took 4 bases from V and 6 from J; bases not matched to a gene: 9. CDR3 loop: CASSRLCGRAKTQYF. DNA of the CDR3: TGTGCCAGCAGCCGACTTTGCGGGAGGGCCAAGACCCAGTACTTC.

This clone was seen just once. The V and J genes are TRBV11-1 and TRBJ1-2; maybe TRBD1 (6 bases). Per the germline V gene, CDR1 is SGHAT and CDR2 is FQDESV (reference sequence). V was pared by 5 bases and J by 3 bases, with 13 bases between. The CDR3 has 14 amino acids. CDR3 residues: CASSDQGTDYGYTF. The DNA of the CDR3 is TGTGCCAGCAGCGACCAGGGGACGGACTATGGCTACACCTTC.

The chain employs TRBV7-2 and TRBJ2-5, with unresolved D. The V end was cut by 5 bases, the J end by 4 bases, with 14 bases between. Germline loops: CDR1 SGHTA, CDR2 FQGNSA. This CDR3 contains 14 residues. The CDR3: CASSPRRPGETQYF. The CDR3 coding sequence is TGTGCCAGCAGCCCTAGACGGCCGGGAGAGACCCAGTACTTC.

The rearrangement uses TRBV18 and TRBJ1-3, with 7 bases identical to TRBD1. CDR1 KGHSH and CDR2 LQKENI come from the germline V gene. The CDR3 covers 16 residues. The J segment lost 4 bases and the V segment lost 3 bases, leaving 9 bases of the junction unmatched. CDR3 region: CASSPGQFHGGNTIYF. The CDR3 region has the DNA TGTGCCAGCTCACCGGGACAGTTCCACGGGGGAAACACCATATATTTT.

This clone was recorded once. The V and J genes are TRBV6-5 and TRBJ2-7, with D perhaps TRBD2 (6 bases). Trimming removed 7 bases at V and 2 bases at J, with 15 bases between. There are 14 residues in the CDR3. Germline V gene data show CDR1 as MNHEY and CDR2 as SVGAGI. The DNA for the CDR3 is TGTGCCAGCATGGGGGGTCTCCGCCCCTACGAGCAGTACTTC. Residues: CASMGGLRPYEQYF.

The chain recombines TRBV7-2 with TRBJ2-1; possible D gene TRBD2, 6 bases. Trimming pared 1 base from V and 0 bases from J, leaving 10 bases between. Germline lookup yields CDR1 SGHTA and CDR2 FQGNSA. CDR3 size: 16 residues. The CDR3 DNA is TGTGCCAGCAGCTTAGACCCGGGAGTCTCCTACAATGAGCAGTTCTTC. It is translated as CASSLDPGVSYNEQFF.

The CDR3 nucleotides read TGTGCCAGCAGTTTTATCAGGAGGGGCCACTACGAGCAGTACTTC. The encoded protein is CASSFIRRGHYEQYF. The chain has TRBV28 and TRBJ2-7; tentative D call: TRBD2 (6 bases). Trimming left V 3 bases short and J 3 bases short, with 15 bases between. Germline V gene lookup returns CDR1 MDHEN and CDR2 SYDVKM. The CDR3 has 15 amino acids.

In DNA, the CDR3 is TGTGCCAGCTCACCACGAACCGAACCGGATGAGCAGTTCTTC. It encodes CASSPRTEPDEQFF. J is TRBJ2-1 and V is TRBV18; D is undetermined. The V gene lost 1 base and the J gene lost 8 bases, with 12 bases spanning the gap. In germline, CDR1 is KGHSH, CDR2 LQKENI. CDR3 length: 14 amino acids.

The chain carries TRBV19 and TRBJ2-5; D not certain. V lost 4 bases and J lost 2, with 11 bases in between. The germline V gene encodes CDR1 LNHDA and CDR2 SQIVND (reference sequence). The CDR3 totals 14 residues. CDR3 residues: CASSTGGWQETQYF. In DNA form, the CDR3 reads TGTGCCAGTAGTACGGGCGGATGGCAAGAGACCCAGTACTTC. Supplemented by reference TRBV19 and TRBJ2-5, the full variable domain reads DGGITQSPKYLFRKEGQNVTLSCEQNLNHDAMYWYRQDPGQGLRLIYYSQIVNDFQKGDIAEGYSVSREKKESFPLTVTSAQKNPTAFYLCASSTGGWQETQYFGPGTRLLVL.

The gene calls are TRBV24-1 and TRBJ2-1; 11 bases are shared with TRBD2. The CDR3 contains 20 residues. V shed 4 bases, J shed 6 bases, and the junction held 19 bases outside the gene matches. The V gene's germline CDR1 is KGHDR and CDR2 SFDVKD. Here the CDR3 reads CATSEVAGTSGDRRVNEQFF. In DNA form, the CDR3 reads TGTGCCACCAGTGAGGTCGCCGGGACTAGCGGAGACAGGAGGGTCAATGAGCAGTTCTTC.

The count of this clone is one. J is TRBJ2-7 and V is TRBV9; TRBD2 matches 14 bases. The germline CDR1 and CDR2 sequences are SGDLS and YYNGEE. The length of the CDR3 is 14 residues. V lost 4 bases, J lost 7 bases, and 4 bases stayed unmatched. CDR3 sequence reads: CASSPGLAGEEQYF. In DNA form, the CDR3 reads TGTGCCAGCAGCCCGGGACTAGCGGGAGAAGAGCAGTACTTC.

The chain carries TRBV28 and TRBJ1-6, with D possibly matching TRBD1 (5 bases). V was cut by 8 bases and J by 10 bases, with 18 bases left in between. Germline CDR1 and CDR2: MDHEN and SYDVKM. This CDR3 contains 14 residues. The CDR3 region has the DNA TGTGCCAGCGGAGTTTATTCGCAGGGCTCACCCCTCCACTTT. Translated, it gives CASGVYSQGSPLHF.

The chain combines TRBV2 with TRBJ2-7, with D possibly being TRBD1 (5 bases). V lost 8 bases and J 0 bases, leaving 8 bases between the germline ends. This CDR3 has 12 amino acids. The germline V gene encodes CDR1 SNHLY and CDR2 FYNNEI. The CDR3 here is CASGADSYEQYF. The CDR3 nucleotides are TGTGCCAGCGGGGCTGACTCCTACGAGCAGTACTTC.

The sample holds one count of this clone. The CDR3 sequence is CASSSRAQDHGYTF. In DNA, the CDR3 is TGTGCCAGCAGTTCACGGGCACAGGACCATGGCTACACCTTC. The rearrangement uses TRBV28 and TRBJ1-2, with a weak D call TRBD1 (5 bases). Trimming pared 4 bases from V and 6 bases from J, leaving 15 bases between. Germline CDR1 MDHEN, CDR2 SYDVKM. The CDR3 consists of 14 residues.

V is TRBV4-1 and J is TRBJ1-1, with D possibly matching TRBD1 (5 bases). V lost 3 bases and J 1 base, leaving 6 bases between the germline ends. The CDR3 extends over 13 amino acids. Germline-derived CDR1 and CDR2 are MGHRA and YSYEKL. The CDR3 DNA sequence: TGCGCCAGCAGCCAGGGGGGGAACACTGAAGCTTTCTTT. It encodes CASSQGGNTEAFF.

This chain joins TRBV7-3 and TRBJ2-1, with D possibly matching TRBD2 (6 bases). Germline-derived CDR1 and CDR2 are SGHTA and FQGTGA. V gave up 4 bases and J gave up 7 bases, with 14 bases separating them. The length of the CDR3 is 14 residues. The CDR3 loop is CASSSPGAGNEQFF. CDR3 DNA: TGTGCCAGCAGCTCCCCGGGAGCGGGTAATGAGCAGTTCTTC.

The V and J genes are TRBV18 and TRBJ1-2; no clear D. V lost 3 bases to trimming and J lost 2 bases, with 13 bases between them. Germline values: CDR1 KGHSH, CDR2 LQKENI. This CDR3 is 15 amino acids long. The CDR3 sequence is CASSPLLGGNYGYTF. CDR3 coding DNA: TGTGCCAGCTCACCCTTACTCGGCGGAAACTATGGCTACACCTTC.

The V gene is TRBV5-1, the J gene TRBJ1-4; the D is unclear. Germline CDR1 is SGHRS and CDR2 is YFSETQ. Deletions cut 4 bases from V and 6 bases from J, with 13 bases between. The CDR3 totals 14 residues. Written as DNA, the CDR3 is TGCGCCAGCAGCGGCGTGGCTAGGGATGAAAAACTGTTTTTT. It is translated as CASSGVARDEKLFF.

The rearrangement joins TRBV7-8 to TRBJ1-1, with D possibly TRBD1 on 6 matching bases. Deletions cut 0 bases from V and 5 bases from J, with 13 bases between. The CDR3 contains 15 residues. Germline V CDR1 and CDR2: SGHVS, FQNEAQ. The CDR3 here is CASSLAQGPGTEAFF. CDR3 in DNA: TGTGCCAGCAGCTTAGCTCAGGGGCCGGGAACTGAAGCTTTCTTT.